The 10 T cell receptor beta chains below come from one sample, sequenced in a study of T cell responses to AZD1222 COVID-19 vaccine. The assay was immunoSEQ multiplex PCR, and TCRdb's table has in-frame clones only and misses some. The profile covers around 130,000 clones, with 88% appearing a single time and roughly a sixth taken by the ten largest. This material consisted of peripheral blood, taken on day 0 of MenACWY control vaccination. Receptor source: an adult in good health.

CDR3 nucleotide sequence: TGTGCCAGCAGTGATGTCAGAAGCAATAATTCACCCCTCCACTTT. Protein product: CASSDVRSNNSPLHF. V gene TRBV2 combines with J gene TRBJ1-6; D is undetermined. Trimming stripped 3 bases from V and 5 bases from J, with 11 bases between. The CDR3 runs to 15 residues. Per the germline V gene, CDR1 is SNHLY and CDR2 is FYNNEI.

The rearrangement uses TRBV28 and TRBJ1-5, with 7 nucleotides matching TRBD1. Unmatched junction bases numbered 15, after V lost 6 bases and J lost 1 base. The germline V gene encodes CDR1 MDHEN and CDR2 SYDVKM. The CDR3 length is 18 residues. The CDR3 sequence is CASRNRQLTGISNQPQHF. The DNA of the CDR3 is TGTGCCAGCAGAAACCGACAATTGACAGGGATAAGCAATCAGCCCCAGCATTTT.

The V call is TRBV28, the J call TRBJ1-2; tentative D call: TRBD1 (5 bases). V dropped 6 bases and J dropped 2 bases, with 13 bases sitting between them. Looked up from germline, CDR1 is MDHEN and CDR2 is SYDVKM. The CDR3 loop spans 14 amino acids. The CDR3 region has the DNA TGTGCCAGCAGGGCCACGTCAGGGAACTATGGCTACACCTTC. Translating it yields CASRATSGNYGYTF.

This chain links TRBV18 with TRBJ1-2; D gene unclear. Germline V CDR1 and CDR2: KGHSH, LQKENI. Trimming cost V 1 base and J 4 bases, with 10 bases left between them. The CDR3 extends over 14 amino acids. The CDR3 DNA follows: TGTGCCAGCTCACCACGGATAGGACCCTATGGCTACACCTTC. Its translation is CASSPRIGPYGYTF.

In its sample, this clone was seen a few times. J is TRBJ2-7 and V is TRBV7-7, with 8 bases identical to TRBD2. With V trimmed by 3 bases and J by 5 bases, 6 bases remained unmatched. Germline CDR1 and CDR2: SSHAT and FNYEAQ (reference sequence). CDR3 size: 14 residues. DNA for the CDR3: TGTGCCAGCAGCTTGAGCGGGAGTTTAAACGAGCAGTACTTC. Protein sequence: CASSLSGSLNEQYF.

This clone was seen a few times. The gene calls are TRBV27 and TRBJ1-6; possible D gene TRBD1, 6 bases. Trimming took 6 bases from V and 0 from J, leaving 18 bases between them. The CDR3 contains 18 residues. The V gene's germline CDR1 is MNHEY and CDR2 SMNVEV (reference sequence). CDR3 sequence reads: CASSHQTGPASYNSPLHF. CDR3 DNA: TGTGCCAGCAGCCACCAGACAGGACCGGCCTCCTATAATTCACCCCTCCACTTT.

The chain has TRBV6-6 and TRBJ2-7; possible D gene TRBD2, 5 bases. Looked up from germline, CDR1 is MNHNY and CDR2 is SVGAGI (reference sequence). The CDR3 spans 13 residues. Trimming removed 10 bases at V and 4 bases at J, with 17 bases between. CDR3 loop: CATGRRTDYEQYF. The CDR3 bases are TGTGCCACCGGAAGACGGACTGATTACGAGCAGTACTTC.

This rearrangement joins TRBV15 to TRBJ1-2, with D possibly being TRBD1 (5 bases). This CDR3 has 14 amino acids. The V and J ends lost 1 base and 5 bases respectively, with 11 bases between them. CDR1 and CDR2 from the germline V gene are LNHNV and YYDKDF (reference sequence). The CDR3 here is CATSRGRGEYGYTF. The CDR3 nucleotides are TGTGCCACCAGCAGAGGAAGAGGGGAGTATGGCTACACCTTC.

The chain links TRBV7-9 to TRBJ2-7; 11 nucleotides agree with TRBD1. Germline values: CDR1 SEHNR, CDR2 FQNEAQ (reference sequence). Trimming at V came to 8 bases and at J to 3 bases, leaving 3 bases not matched to a gene. The CDR3 length is 13 residues. CDR3 sequence reads: CASGDRGIYEQYF. The CDR3 bases are TGTGCCAGCGGGGACAGGGGGATCTACGAGCAGTACTTC.

J is TRBJ1-5 and V is TRBV5-5, with D possibly TRBD1 on 6 matching bases. The CDR3 contains 16 residues. V lost 4 bases to trimming and J lost 0 bases, with 14 bases between them. Germline lookup yields CDR1 SGHKS and CDR2 YYEKEE (reference sequence). The CDR3: CASSPRQEDSNQPQHF. The CDR3 bases are TGTGCCAGCAGCCCCAGACAGGAAGATAGCAATCAGCCCCAGCATTTT.